These 21 T cell receptor beta chains were sequenced from one sample in a study of siplizumab effects on memory and regulatory T cells. TCRdb's copy holds only in-frame clones and misses some; the assay was immunoSEQ multiplex PCR. This table holds tens of thousands of clones, roughly 96% found once. The source material was naive CD8+ T cells sorted from blood. These TCRs come from a human donor in good health.

The chain employs TRBV27 and TRBJ2-2; unclear D gene. This CDR3 is built from 12 residues. From germline, CDR1 is MNHEY and CDR2 SMNVEV (reference sequence). The V end was cut by 5 bases, the J end by 5 bases, with 6 bases between. CDR3 in amino acids: CASSHRTGELFF. The CDR3 region has the DNA TGTGCCAGCAGTCACAGAACCGGGGAGCTGTTTTTT.

This clone was detected only once. This chain connects TRBV11-2 to TRBJ2-1, with 8 bases lining up with TRBD2. The junction had 4 bases not matched to a gene; V was cut back by 0 bases and J by 0 bases. The CDR3 has 17 residues. The germline V gene has CDR1 SGHAT and CDR2 FQNNGV. The CDR3 region is CASSLDPGGASYNEQFF. CDR3 coding DNA: TGTGCCAGCAGCTTAGATCCCGGGGGGGCCTCCTACAATGAGCAGTTCTTC. The full variable domain, in which reference TRBV11-2 and TRBJ2-1 provide the parts outside the CDR3, is EAGVAQSPRYKIIEKRQSVAFWCNPISGHATLYWYQQILGQGPKLLIQFQNNGVVDDSQLPKDRFSAERLKGVDSTLKIQPAKLEDSAVYLCASSLDPGGASYNEQFFGPGTRLTVL.

The chain employs TRBV1 and TRBJ2-3; TRBD2 is the table's D call and was not checked against the DNA. TRBV1 is described as a pseudogene. This CDR3 spans 18 amino acids. In nucleotides, the CDR3 is TGCACCAGCAGCCACCTCGGTTCTAGCGGGGGAAACACAGATACGCAGTATTTT. As protein: CTSSHLGSSGGNTDTQYF.

The chain couples TRBV7-6 to TRBJ2-3; 11 bases are shared with TRBD1. Germline assignment: CDR1 SGHVS and CDR2 FNYEAQ. There are 18 residues in the CDR3. Trimming at V came to 5 bases and at J to 6 bases, leaving 16 bases not matched to a gene. CDR3 protein: CASSPDLTGTGGSDTQYF. CDR3 nucleotide sequence: TGTGCCAGCAGCCCTGACCTAACCGGGACAGGGGGTTCGGATACGCAGTATTTT. Together with reference TRBV7-6 and TRBJ2-3, the CDR3 gives the full variable domain: GAGVSQSPRYKVTKRGQDVALRCDPISGHVSLYWYRQALGQGPEFLTYFNYEAQQDKSGLPNDRFSAERPEGSISTLTIQRTEQRDSAMYRCASSPDLTGTGGSDTQYFGPGTRLTVL.

The chain employs TRBV19 and TRBJ1-4, with a weak D call TRBD1 (6 bases). This CDR3 comprises 17 residues. Trimming pared 6 bases from V and 8 bases from J, leaving 25 bases between. Germline V gives CDR1 LNHDA, CDR2 SQIVND (reference sequence). The CDR3 DNA sequence: TGTGCCAGTAGCCCAAAACCCACAGGGTCTCAGAGGGAAAAACTGTTTTTT. The encoded protein is CASSPKPTGSQREKLFF. Variable domain in full (rest from reference TRBV19 and TRBJ1-4): DGGITQSPKYLFRKEGQNVTLSCEQNLNHDAMYWYRQDPGQGLRLIYYSQIVNDFQKGDIAEGYSVSREKKESFPLTVTSAQKNPTAFYLCASSPKPTGSQREKLFFGSGTQLSVL.

The chain recombines TRBV28 with TRBJ2-7; D is uncertain. Germline CDR1 is MDHEN and CDR2 is SYDVKM. The CDR3 has 12 residues. Between the trimmed V and J ends, which lost 6 bases and 1 base, there was a span of 7 bases. CDR3 in DNA: TGTGCCAGCAGGGTGGGGTCCTACGAGCAGTACTTC. It yields the protein CASRVGSYEQYF. Together with reference TRBV28 and TRBJ2-7, the CDR3 gives the full variable domain: DVKVTQSSRYLVKRTGEKVFLECVQDMDHENMFWYRQDPGLGLRLIYFSYDVKMKEKGDIPEGYSVSREKKERFSLILESASTNQTSMYLCASRVGSYEQYFGPGTRLTVT.

The V gene is TRBV7-8, the J gene TRBJ2-7; D might be TRBD2 (5 bases). The CDR3 spans 15 residues. Between the trimmed V and J ends, which lost 5 bases and 4 bases, there was a span of 18 bases. CDR1 and CDR2 (germline): SGHVS, FQNEAQ. The CDR3 nucleotides are TGTGCCAGCAGCCAGACCCGGGGAAGCGAGTACGAGCAGTACTTC. Protein: CASSQTRGSEYEQYF.

The rearrangement joins TRBV19 to TRBJ1-1; 7 bases are a match to TRBD1. The CDR3 is 14 amino acids. Germline assignment: CDR1 LNHDA and CDR2 SQIVND (reference sequence). Trimming took 5 bases from V and 4 from J; bases not matched to a gene: 7. Here the CDR3 reads CASSLHYRGTEAFF. The CDR3 DNA reads as TGTGCCAGTAGTTTACATTACAGGGGCACTGAAGCTTTCTTT. Based on the CDR3 plus reference TRBV19 and TRBJ1-1, the full variable domain is DGGITQSPKYLFRKEGQNVTLSCEQNLNHDAMYWYRQDPGQGLRLIYYSQIVNDFQKGDIAEGYSVSREKKESFPLTVTSAQKNPTAFYLCASSLHYRGTEAFFGQGTRLTVV.

This clone was counted once. The CDR3 sequence: CASSLLGASGGLTDTQYF. CDR3 in DNA: TGTGCCAGCAGTTTATTGGGCGCTAGCGGGGGACTGACAGATACGCAGTATTTT. The chain employs TRBV28 and TRBJ2-3; the match to TRBD2 covers 10 bases. The CDR3 is made up of 18 amino acids. V lost 1 base, J lost 3 bases, and 10 bases stayed unmatched. The germline V gene encodes CDR1 MDHEN and CDR2 SYDVKM.

The DNA for the CDR3 is TGTGCCAGCAGCTTAGTGGGGGGACTAGCGGGTCAAGAGACCCAGTACTTC. This encodes CASSLVGGLAGQETQYF. The gene calls are TRBV7-6 and TRBJ2-5; 12 positions agree with TRBD2. In germline, CDR1 is SGHVS, CDR2 FNYEAQ. V shed 1 base and J 2 bases; nucleotides not matched to a gene: 5. The CDR3 has 17 residues. Together with reference TRBV7-6 and TRBJ2-5, the CDR3 gives the full variable domain: GAGVSQSPRYKVTKRGQDVALRCDPISGHVSLYWYRQALGQGPEFLTYFNYEAQQDKSGLPNDRFSAERPEGSISTLTIQRTEQRDSAMYRCASSLVGGLAGQETQYFGPGTRLLVL.

The chain has TRBV30 and TRBJ2-2; D possibly corresponds to TRBD2 (6 bases). The CDR3 consists of 15 residues. From germline, CDR1 is GTSNPN and CDR2 SVGIG (reference sequence). V lost 2 bases and J 5 bases, leaving 15 bases between the germline ends. The CDR3 region is CAWSSLTSYTGELFF. CDR3 coding DNA: TGTGCCTGGAGTTCACTTACTAGCTATACCGGGGAGCTGTTTTTT.

The chain links TRBV11-2 to TRBJ1-3; no definite D call. CDR3 size: 15 residues. The germline V and J ends were trimmed by 1 base and 3 bases, with 10 bases remaining between them. Germline CDR1 and CDR2: SGHAT and FQNNGV. Here the CDR3 reads CASSLGTYVGNTIYF. CDR3 coding DNA: TGTGCCAGCAGCTTAGGGACCTACGTTGGAAACACCATATATTTT.

The rearrangement uses TRBV6-5 and TRBJ1-2; perhaps TRBD1 as D (5 bases). Germline V lookup: CDR1 MNHEY, CDR2 SVGAGI. The CDR3 has 11 residues. V was cut by 7 bases and J by 8 bases, with 11 bases left in between. CDR3 DNA: TGTGCCAGCATTTCAGGGTCCGGCTACACCTTC. Translating it yields CASISGSGYTF.

J is TRBJ2-1 and V is TRBV6-5; perhaps D is TRBD1 or TRBD2 (5 bases each). Looked up from germline, CDR1 is MNHEY and CDR2 is SVGAGI. The CDR3 is made up of 14 amino acids. V was cut by 2 bases and J by 5 bases, with 10 bases left in between. In nucleotides, the CDR3 is TGTGCCAGCAGTTACATGGGACCTGACAATGAGCAGTTCTTC. As protein: CASSYMGPDNEQFF.

This chain connects TRBV4-1 to TRBJ1-5; D may be TRBD1 (6 bases). CDR1 is MGHRA and CDR2 is YSYEKL in the germline V gene. The CDR3 contains 17 residues. Trimming removed 0 bases from V and 2 bases from J, with 14 bases in between. CDR3 region: CASSQDQPGEGNQPQHF. Written as DNA, the CDR3 is TGCGCCAGCAGCCAAGATCAACCAGGGGAAGGCAATCAGCCCCAGCATTTT.

The chain employs TRBV29-1 and TRBJ1-4, with unresolved D. The germline CDR1 and CDR2 sequences are SQVTM and ANQGSEA. V lost 0 bases and J 4 bases, leaving 12 bases between the germline ends. This CDR3 is 15 amino acids long. The CDR3 nucleotides are TGCAGCGTTGAAGATCGGGCTCTCGGTAATGAAAAACTGTTTTTT. Its protein product is CSVEDRALGNEKLFF.

This sequence joins TRBV2 and TRBJ2-1, with D uncertain. Germline V gene lookup returns CDR1 SNHLY and CDR2 FYNNEI. Trimming pared 8 bases from V and 4 bases from J, leaving 9 bases between. The CDR3 runs 12 residues. CDR3 in DNA: TGTGCCAGCGGAGCTGAGTACAATGAGCAGTTCTTC. The encoded protein is CASGAEYNEQFF.

V is TRBV19 and J is TRBJ2-1; 13 bases fit TRBD2. The CDR3 covers 17 residues. CDR1 and CDR2 from the germline V gene are LNHDA and SQIVND (reference sequence). V lost 5 bases, J lost 4 bases, and 8 bases stayed unmatched. The CDR3 region has the DNA TGTGCCAGTAGTCCGACTAGCGGGGGGACCTCTTACAATGAGCAGTTCTTC. Translated: CASSPTSGGTSYNEQFF. Complete variable domain (other parts from reference TRBV19 and TRBJ2-1): DGGITQSPKYLFRKEGQNVTLSCEQNLNHDAMYWYRQDPGQGLRLIYYSQIVNDFQKGDIAEGYSVSREKKESFPLTVTSAQKNPTAFYLCASSPTSGGTSYNEQFFGPGTRLTVL.

V and J are TRBV29-1 and TRBJ1-2, with 7 bases aligning to TRBD1. Unmatched junction bases numbered 8, after V lost 6 bases and J lost 4 bases. CDR1 is SQVTM, CDR2 ANQGSEA, per germline. The CDR3 has 13 amino acids. This CDR3 reads CSVDGGDSYGYTF. DNA of the CDR3: TGCAGCGTAGACGGAGGGGACAGCTATGGCTACACCTTC. The full variable domain, in which reference TRBV29-1 and TRBJ1-2 provide the parts outside the CDR3, is SAVISQKPSRDICQRGTSLTIQCQVDSQVTMMFWYRQQPGQSLTLIATANQGSEATYESGFVIDKFPISRPNLTFSTLTVSNMSPEDSSIYLCSVDGGDSYGYTFGSGTRLTVV.

This clone was recorded once. The CDR3 DNA reads as TGTGCTAGTGGGAGAACAACGGGGCAGCCCGGTGAAAAACTGTTTTTT. Encoded protein: CASGRTTGQPGEKLFF. J is TRBJ1-4 and V is TRBV12-5, with a weak D call TRBD1 (5 bases). The CDR3 is made up of 16 amino acids. V was pared by 6 bases and J by 7 bases, with 21 bases between. The V gene's germline CDR1 is LGHNT and CDR2 FRNRAP.

The chain employs TRBV7-3 and TRBJ2-3; D gene ambiguous. The CDR3 totals 16 residues. V gave up 4 bases and J gave up 4 bases, with 18 bases separating them. Germline CDR1 SGHTA, CDR2 FQGTGA. CDR3 sequence reads: CASSSTRPNEADTQYF. As DNA, the CDR3 is TGTGCCAGCAGCTCCACCCGACCCAACGAAGCAGATACGCAGTATTTT.